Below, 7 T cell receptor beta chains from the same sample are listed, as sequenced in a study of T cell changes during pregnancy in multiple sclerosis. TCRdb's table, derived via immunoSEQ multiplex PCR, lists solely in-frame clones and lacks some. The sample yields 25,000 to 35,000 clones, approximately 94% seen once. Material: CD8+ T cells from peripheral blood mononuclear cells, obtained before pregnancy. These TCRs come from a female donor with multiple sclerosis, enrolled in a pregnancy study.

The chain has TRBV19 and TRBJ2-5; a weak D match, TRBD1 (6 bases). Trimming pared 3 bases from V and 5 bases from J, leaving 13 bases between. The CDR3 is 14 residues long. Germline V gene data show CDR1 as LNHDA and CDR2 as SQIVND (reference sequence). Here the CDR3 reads CASSIVGGSETQYF. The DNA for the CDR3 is TGTGCCAGTAGTATCGTAGGGGGTTCGGAGACCCAGTACTTC.

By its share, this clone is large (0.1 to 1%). CDR3 nucleotide sequence: TGTGCCAGCTACAATACAGGGTCAGATACGCAGTATTTT. This codes for CASYNTGSDTQYF. V is TRBV27 and J is TRBJ2-3; weak D call: TRBD1 (6 bases). Germline CDR1 MNHEY, CDR2 SMNVEV (reference sequence). V was shortened by 8 bases and J by 4 bases, with 13 bases between the two germline ends. This CDR3 is 13 amino acids long.

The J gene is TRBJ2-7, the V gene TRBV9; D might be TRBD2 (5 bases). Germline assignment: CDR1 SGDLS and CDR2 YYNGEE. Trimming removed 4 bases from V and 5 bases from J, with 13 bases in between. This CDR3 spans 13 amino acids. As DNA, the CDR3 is TGTGCCAGCAGCCTTGGGTCCGGGAACGAGCAGTACTTC. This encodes CASSLGSGNEQYF.

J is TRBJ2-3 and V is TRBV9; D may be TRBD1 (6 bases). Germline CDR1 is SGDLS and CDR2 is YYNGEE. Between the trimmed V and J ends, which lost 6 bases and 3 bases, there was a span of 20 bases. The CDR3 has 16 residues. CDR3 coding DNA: TGTGCCAGCAAAGAGGGGGATTGGGGGCCGACAGATACGCAGTATTTT. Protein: CASKEGDWGPTDTQYF.

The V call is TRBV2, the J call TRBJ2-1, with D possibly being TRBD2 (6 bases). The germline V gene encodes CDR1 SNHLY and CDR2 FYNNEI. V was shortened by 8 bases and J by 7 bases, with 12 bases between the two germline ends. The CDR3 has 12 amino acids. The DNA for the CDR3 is TGTGCCAGCGCCGGGCGGGATAATGAGCAGTTCTTC. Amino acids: CASAGRDNEQFF.

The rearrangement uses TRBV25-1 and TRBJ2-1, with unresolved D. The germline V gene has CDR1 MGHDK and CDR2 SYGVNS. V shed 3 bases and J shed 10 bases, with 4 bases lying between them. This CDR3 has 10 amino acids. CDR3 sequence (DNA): TGTGCCAGCAGTGACGGGGAGCAGTTCTTC. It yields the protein CASSDGEQFF. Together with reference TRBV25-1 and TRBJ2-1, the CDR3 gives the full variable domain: EADIYQTPRYLVIGTGKKITLECSQTMGHDKMYWYQQDPGMELHLIHYSYGVNSTEKGDLSSESTVSRIRTEHFPLTLESARPSHTSQYLCASSDGEQFFGPGTRLTVL.

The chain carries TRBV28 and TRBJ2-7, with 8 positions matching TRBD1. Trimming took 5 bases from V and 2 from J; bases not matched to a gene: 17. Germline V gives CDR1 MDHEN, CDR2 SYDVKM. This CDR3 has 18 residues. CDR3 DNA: TGTGCCAGCAGTACCTCCCGGTGGGACAGGCCAAATCCCTACGAGCAGTACTTC. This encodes CASSTSRWDRPNPYEQYF.